These 28 T cell receptor beta chains were all obtained from the same sample, sequenced in a study of blood T cell repertoires in COVID-19. Libraries were prepared by immunoSEQ multiplex PCR; TCRdb keeps only in-frame clonotypes and omits some of them. The sample yields fewer than 400,000 clones, 85% to 90% seen once. The specimen was peripheral blood. These receptors came from a woman aged 25 to 39 with COVID-19, enrolled during active disease.

The table lists this clone with a count of one. The V and J genes are TRBV9 and TRBJ1-2; D is undetermined. Trimming removed 4 bases from V and 2 bases from J, with 21 bases in between. This CDR3 has 17 residues. The germline CDR1 and CDR2 sequences are SGDLS and YYNGEE. CDR3 amino acids: CASSHHGDGSTNYGYTF. The CDR3 coding sequence is TGTGCCAGCAGCCACCACGGGGATGGGAGCACGAACTATGGCTACACCTTC.

Note on this clone: Other DNA sequences from this sample encode an identical CDR3 as well. V and J are TRBV9 and TRBJ2-2; a possible D gene is TRBD1 (6 bases). This CDR3 has 15 residues. Germline CDR1 SGDLS, CDR2 YYNGEE. V lost 0 bases, J lost 0 bases, and 6 bases lay in between. CDR3 in amino acids: CASSVAGANTGELFF. The CDR3 DNA is TGTGCCAGCAGCGTAGCAGGGGCGAACACCGGGGAGCTGTTTTTT.

This chain connects TRBV6-5 to TRBJ1-5, with D possibly matching TRBD1 (5 bases). Per the germline V gene, CDR1 is MNHEY and CDR2 is SVGAGI. Trimming removed 7 bases from V and 9 bases from J, with 22 bases in between. This CDR3 is 15 amino acids long. DNA of the CDR3: TGTGCCAGCAAATGGTCCGACAGCGAGTTAGGGCCCCAGCATTTT. Its protein product is CASKWSDSELGPQHF.

The chain employs TRBV7-2 and TRBJ2-5; 10 positions agree with TRBD1. This CDR3 is 15 amino acids long. The germline V gene encodes CDR1 SGHTA and CDR2 FQGNSA. V dropped 5 bases and J dropped 5; count of bases not matched to a gene: 8. This CDR3 reads CASSKGQGIFETQYF. For the CDR3, the DNA is TGTGCCAGCAGCAAGGGACAGGGGATTTTTGAGACCCAGTACTTC. Full variable domain (missing parts from reference TRBV7-2 and TRBJ2-5): GAGVSQSPSNKVTEKGKDVELRCDPISGHTALYWYRQSLGQGLEFLIYFQGNSAPDKSGLPSDRFSAERTGGSVSTLTIQRTQQEDSAVYLCASSKGQGIFETQYFGPGTRLLVL.

The chain links TRBV3-1 (or the pseudogene TRBV3-2) to TRBJ1-2; 8 positions match TRBD1. Germline V lookup: CDR1 LGHDT, CDR2 YNNKEL (reference sequence). CDR3 length: 17 amino acids. V gave up 4 bases and J gave up 5 bases; unmatched junction bases: 15. In DNA, the CDR3 is TGTGCCAGCAGCCCGCAAGACAGGGGCAGCGCAAGGTATGGCTACACCTTC. This sequence encodes CASSPQDRGSARYGYTF.

This chain links TRBV25-1 with TRBJ1-1; D ambiguous. Germline loops: CDR1 MGHDK, CDR2 SYGVNS. The CDR3 runs to 17 residues. V lost 0 bases, J lost 1 base, and 15 bases lay in between. The CDR3 spells CASSEYTGLEGNTEAFF. The CDR3, as DNA: TGTGCCAGCAGTGAATATACCGGACTAGAGGGGAACACTGAAGCTTTCTTT.

CDR3: CASSTQGRAPLHF. The DNA for the CDR3 is TGTGCCAGCAGCACACAGGGTAGGGCACCCCTCCACTTT. This rearrangement joins TRBV28 to TRBJ1-6; maybe TRBD1 (6 bases). The CDR3 runs to 13 residues. V was shortened by 6 bases and J by 11 bases, with 14 bases between the two germline ends. Germline CDR1 reads MDHEN; CDR2 reads SYDVKM.

The chain recombines TRBV6-5 with TRBJ2-1, with D perhaps TRBD1 (6 bases). The ends were cut back, 5 bases at V and 6 bases at J, with 17 bases in the middle. The CDR3 contains 15 residues. The germline gives CDR1 MNHEY, CDR2 SVGAGI. In DNA, the CDR3 is TGTGCCAGCAGTCCGACCAGGGGAACCGGCAATGAGCAGTTCTTC. Translated, it gives CASSPTRGTGNEQFF.

The chain uses TRBV7-9 and TRBJ2-1; TRBD1 matches at 8 bases. Losses at the gene ends were 5 bases for V and 3 bases for J; bases not matched to a gene: 9. Germline V CDR1 and CDR2: SEHNR, FQNEAQ (reference sequence). The CDR3 loop spans 16 amino acids. CDR3: CASSARQGSNYNEQFF. The CDR3 bases are TGTGCCAGCAGCGCCCGACAGGGGTCGAACTACAATGAGCAGTTCTTC.

In its sample, this clone was seen a few times. DNA for the CDR3: TGTGCCAGCAGTGAAGCGCTGATAGCGGGGGGGATTGATACGCAGTATTTT. Translation gives CASSEALIAGGIDTQYF. The V call is TRBV6-1, the J call TRBJ2-3, with 11 bases aligning to TRBD2. The CDR3 has 17 residues. V trimming: 0 bases; J trimming: 6 bases; junction bases outside the gene matches: 8. Germline lookup yields CDR1 MNHNS and CDR2 SASEGT.

The rearrangement uses TRBV11-2 and TRBJ1-5; D unresolved. V lost 2 bases, J lost 0 bases, and 2 bases lay in between. The CDR3 has 13 residues. The V gene's germline CDR1 is SGHAT and CDR2 FQNNGV. DNA of the CDR3: TGTGCCAGCAGCTTATATAGCAATCAGCCCCAGCATTTT. This sequence encodes CASSLYSNQPQHF.

This rearrangement joins TRBV5-1 to TRBJ1-4, with TRBD1 matching 8 bases. The CDR3 totals 14 residues. Germline V gives CDR1 SGHRS, CDR2 YFSETQ. The junction had 4 bases not matched to a gene; V was cut back by 5 bases and J by 4 bases. CDR3 coding DNA: TGCGCCAGCAGAACGGGACAGGTTAATGAAAAACTGTTTTTT. Protein: CASRTGQVNEKLFF.

The chain employs TRBV6-5 and TRBJ1-2; no reliable D call. The germline V gene has CDR1 MNHEY and CDR2 SVGAGI. The CDR3 has 13 residues. Between the trimmed V and J ends, which lost 6 bases and 4 bases, there was a span of 12 bases. The CDR3, as DNA: TGTGCCAGCAGGGAGGGTTACCTCTATGGCTACACCTTC. Amino acid sequence: CASREGYLYGYTF.

V and J are TRBV19 and TRBJ2-1; 8 bases fit TRBD2. The CDR3 sequence is 15 residues long. J was trimmed by 9 bases and V by 6 bases; bases with no gene match: 13. Germline lookup yields CDR1 LNHDA and CDR2 SQIVND (reference sequence). For the CDR3, the DNA is TGTGCCAGTAGGACCGGGACTAGGACGAAAGGTGAGCAGTTCTTC. Its translation is CASRTGTRTKGEQFF.

The gene calls are TRBV10-3 and TRBJ1-1, with 9 positions matching TRBD1. Germline V gene lookup returns CDR1 ENHRY and CDR2 SYGVKD. The junction had 2 bases not matched to a gene; V was cut back by 6 bases and J by 6 bases. This CDR3 spans 12 amino acids. The CDR3 region has the DNA TGTGCCATCAGCCGGACAGGGGCTGAAGCTTTCTTT. Protein sequence: CAISRTGAEAFF.

J is TRBJ2-1 and V is TRBV24-1; a possible D gene is TRBD1 (5 bases). Germline CDR1 is KGHDR and CDR2 is SFDVKD. Trimming shortened V by 0 bases and J by 3 bases, and 8 bases separated the two germline ends. The CDR3 length is 15 residues. CDR3 region: CATSDLRGSYNEQFF. As DNA, the CDR3 is TGTGCCACCAGTGATTTGAGGGGCAGCTACAATGAGCAGTTCTTC.

V gene TRBV5-5 combines with J gene TRBJ2-7; TRBD2 matches 7 bases. The CDR3 spans 12 residues. The V segment lost 3 bases and the J segment 3 bases; nucleotides outside the gene matches: 0. CDR1 is SGHKS, CDR2 YYEKEE, per germline (reference sequence). The CDR3 DNA sequence: TGTGCCAGCAGCTGGGGGGGCTACGAGCAGTACTTC. The encoded protein is CASSWGGYEQYF.

The CDR3 nucleotides read TGTGCCAGCAGTTTAGGGCGGGGGAGCAGCACTGAAGCTTTCTTT. Protein product: CASSLGRGSSTEAFF. V usage is TRBV28 and J usage is TRBJ1-1, with D maybe TRBD1 (5 bases). V lost 2 bases to trimming and J lost 4 bases, with 14 bases between them. From germline, CDR1 is MDHEN and CDR2 SYDVKM. This CDR3 region has 15 residues.

V usage is TRBV5-4 and J usage is TRBJ1-2; tentatively, D is TRBD1 (6 bases). In germline, CDR1 is SGHNT, CDR2 YYREEE (reference sequence). CDR3 length: 15 amino acids. V shed 0 bases and J shed 8 bases, with 17 bases lying between them. The CDR3 sequence is CASSLVVAGARGYTF. The CDR3 DNA is TGTGCCAGCAGCTTGGTAGTCGCAGGGGCTCGCGGCTACACCTTC.

The chain combines TRBV7-3 with TRBJ2-2, with 8 positions matching TRBD2. The CDR3 consists of 18 residues. V shed 1 base, J shed 1 base, and the junction held 8 bases outside the gene matches. Germline V gives CDR1 SGHTA, CDR2 FQGTGA. CDR3 DNA sequence: TGTGCCAGCAGCTTAAGGCGGGTAGCGGGATTGAACACCGGGGAGCTGTTTTTT. Residues: CASSLRRVAGLNTGELFF.

This sequence joins TRBV12-1 and TRBJ2-1; TRBD2, as called in the table, went unchecked against the DNA. TRBV12-1 is labeled a pseudogene. The CDR3 contains 13 residues. The CDR3 here is CASSYPGGNEQFF. The CDR3, as DNA: TGTGCCAGCAGCTACCCGGGTGGGAATGAGCAGTTCTTC.

The V gene is TRBV18, the J gene TRBJ2-3; tentatively, D is TRBD2 (6 bases). The CDR3 runs to 13 residues. Germline V gene data show CDR1 as KGHSH and CDR2 as LQKENI. V was shortened by 6 bases and J by 1 base, with 8 bases between the two germline ends. The CDR3, as DNA: TGTGCCAGCTCCTGGGAGGGCACAGATACGCAGTATTTT. It encodes CASSWEGTDTQYF.

The gene calls are TRBV19 and TRBJ1-6; 7 nucleotides line up with TRBD1. CDR1 is LNHDA and CDR2 is SQIVND in the germline V gene (reference sequence). Trimming removed 10 bases from V and 9 bases from J; junction bases left unmatched: 6. The length of the CDR3 is 12 residues. This CDR3 is CATKRGPSPLHF. CDR3 nucleotide sequence: TGTGCCACAAAAAGGGGGCCTTCACCCCTCCACTTT.

The rearrangement uses TRBV5-6 and TRBJ1-5; TRBD1 is a possible D gene (5 bases). Trimming removed 1 base at V and 4 bases at J, with 12 bases between. The CDR3 has 15 amino acids. In germline, CDR1 is SGHDT, CDR2 YYEEEE. The CDR3, as DNA: TGTGCCAGCAGCTTGAGGGGCTTTTGGAATCAGCCCCAGCATTTT. Translating gives CASSLRGFWNQPQHF.

This rearrangement joins TRBV5-1 to TRBJ2-2; possible D gene TRBD2, 6 bases. The CDR3 runs to 16 residues. Germline-derived CDR1 and CDR2 are SGHRS and YFSETQ. Trimming removed 4 bases from V and 5 bases from J, with 18 bases in between. Here the CDR3 DNA reads TGCGCCAGCAGCCCGGGACTGGGGGGACGGACCGGGGAGCTGTTTTTT. This encodes CASSPGLGGRTGELFF.

V gene TRBV11-2 combines with J gene TRBJ1-1; 7 bases fit TRBD1. The CDR3 loop spans 13 amino acids. CDR1 and CDR2 from the germline V gene are SGHAT and FQNNGV. With 3 bases clipped from V and 3 bases from J, the junction kept 1 base outside the gene matches. CDR3 in DNA: TGTGCCAGCAGCTTCCAGGGGGACACTGAAGCTTTCTTT. Translating it yields CASSFQGDTEAFF. Full variable domain (rest looked up from reference TRBV11-2 and TRBJ1-1): EAGVAQSPRYKIIEKRQSVAFWCNPISGHATLYWYQQILGQGPKLLIQFQNNGVVDDSQLPKDRFSAERLKGVDSTLKIQPAKLEDSAVYLCASSFQGDTEAFFGQGTRLTVV.

This chain links TRBV28 with TRBJ1-1; tentatively, D is TRBD1 (5 bases). CDR1 is MDHEN, CDR2 SYDVKM, per germline. The ends were cut back, 7 bases at V and 4 bases at J, with 10 bases in the middle. The CDR3 consists of 12 residues. The CDR3 spells CASTGVGTEAFF. The CDR3 bases are TGTGCCAGCACGGGGGTGGGCACTGAAGCTTTCTTT.

Worth noting for this clone: This same CDR3 is encoded by further DNA sequences in the sample. The rearrangement joins TRBV18 to TRBJ1-2; TRBD1 agrees at 10 bases. The junction had 3 bases not matched to a gene; V was cut back by 3 bases and J by 2 bases. Germline V gene lookup returns CDR1 KGHSH and CDR2 LQKENI. There are 15 residues in the CDR3. The CDR3 nucleotides read TGTGCCAGCTCACCTCCGGGACAGGGGAACTATGGCTACACCTTC. Translating it yields CASSPPGQGNYGYTF.